Included here is one TCR beta chain sequence, with context. The target antigen is unknown. These data belong to a study of T cells expressing NK-cell markers. General study points: Over 5 donors carried dominant NKG2C+ clonotypes that made up roughly 1.0-7.5% of their CD8+ T cells. In several donors, dominant clonotypes made up about 25-65% of CD3+CD56-NKG2C+ cells.

Per the germline V gene, CDR1 is SGHVS and CDR2 is FNYEAQ. The CDR3 is made up of 13 amino acids. From the 5' RACE reads, TCRdb lists one entry per CDR3 protein and no DNA. The sample table sets out 200,000 to 300,000 distinct CDR3 sequences. Source material: blood T cells: a sorted CD56 or NKG2C T cell subset, CD4+ or CD8+ T cells, or bulk PBMC T cells (not recorded which). The TCR comes from a woman aged 18-69 years in good health. The rearrangement links TRBV7-6 to TRBJ2-5. Here the CDR3 reads CASSWIAQETQYF.